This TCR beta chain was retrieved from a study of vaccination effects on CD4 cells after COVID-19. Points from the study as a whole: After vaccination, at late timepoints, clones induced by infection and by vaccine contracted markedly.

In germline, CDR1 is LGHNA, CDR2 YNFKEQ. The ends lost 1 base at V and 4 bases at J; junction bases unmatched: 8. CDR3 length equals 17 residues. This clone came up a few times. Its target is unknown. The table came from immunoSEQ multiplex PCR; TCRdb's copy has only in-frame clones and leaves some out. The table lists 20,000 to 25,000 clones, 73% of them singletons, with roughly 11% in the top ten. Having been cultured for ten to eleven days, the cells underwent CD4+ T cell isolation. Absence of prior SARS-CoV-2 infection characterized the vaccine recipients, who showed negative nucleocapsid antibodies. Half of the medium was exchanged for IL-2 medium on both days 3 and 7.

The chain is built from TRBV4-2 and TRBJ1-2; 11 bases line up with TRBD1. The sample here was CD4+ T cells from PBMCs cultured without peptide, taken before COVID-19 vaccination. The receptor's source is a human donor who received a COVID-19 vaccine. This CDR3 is CASSQGTGGAGGYGYTF. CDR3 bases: TGTGCCAGCAGCCAAGGGACAGGGGGCGCTGGGGGCTATGGCTACACCTTC.